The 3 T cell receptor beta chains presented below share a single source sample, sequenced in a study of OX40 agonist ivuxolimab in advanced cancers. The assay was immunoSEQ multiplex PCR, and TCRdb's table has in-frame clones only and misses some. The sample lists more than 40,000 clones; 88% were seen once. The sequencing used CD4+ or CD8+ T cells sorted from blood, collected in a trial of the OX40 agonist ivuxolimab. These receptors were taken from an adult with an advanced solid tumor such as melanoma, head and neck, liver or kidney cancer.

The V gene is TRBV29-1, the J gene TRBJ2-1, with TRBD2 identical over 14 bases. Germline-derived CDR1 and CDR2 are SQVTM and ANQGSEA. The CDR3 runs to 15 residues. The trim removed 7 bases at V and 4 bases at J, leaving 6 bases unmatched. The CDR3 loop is CSAEGTSGGYNEQFF. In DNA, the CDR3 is TGCAGCGCAGAAGGGACTAGCGGGGGTTACAATGAGCAGTTCTTC.

CDR3 DNA sequence: TGCGCCAGCAGCTCCTGGGACAGGGGTGATACTGAAGCTTTCTTT. It codes for CASSSWDRGDTEAFF. The genes are TRBV5-1 and TRBJ1-1, with TRBD1 matching 10 bases. There are 15 residues in the CDR3. The germline CDR1 and CDR2 sequences are SGHRS and YFSETQ. J was trimmed by 5 bases and V by 3 bases; bases with no gene match: 7.

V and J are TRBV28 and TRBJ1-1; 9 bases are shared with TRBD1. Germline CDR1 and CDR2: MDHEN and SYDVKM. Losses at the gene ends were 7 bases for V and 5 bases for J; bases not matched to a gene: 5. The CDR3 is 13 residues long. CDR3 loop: CASTRQGETEAFF. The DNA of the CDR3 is TGTGCCAGCACGAGACAGGGGGAGACTGAAGCTTTCTTT.